This T cell receptor (beta chain) was captured by sequencing in a study of blood T cell repertoires in COVID-19. Study as a whole: Samples came from the United States, Italy and Spain, spanning acute and convalescent COVID-19.

V gave up 1 base and J gave up 2 bases, with 12 bases separating them. Germline values: CDR1 SGHRS, CDR2 YFSETQ. The CDR3 loop spans 15 amino acids. Generated by immunoSEQ multiplex PCR, the TCRdb table keeps only in-frame clones and is missing some. The sample has about 210,000 clones, 84% seen once. Sample: peripheral blood. The source of this sequence is a woman aged 45 to 65 with active or convalescent COVID-19. The chain uses TRBV5-1 and TRBJ1-1, with D unresolved. CDR3 bases: TGCGCCAGCAGCTTGCAGCCGGGAAGCAACACTGAAGCTTTCTTT. As protein: CASSLQPGSNTEAFF.